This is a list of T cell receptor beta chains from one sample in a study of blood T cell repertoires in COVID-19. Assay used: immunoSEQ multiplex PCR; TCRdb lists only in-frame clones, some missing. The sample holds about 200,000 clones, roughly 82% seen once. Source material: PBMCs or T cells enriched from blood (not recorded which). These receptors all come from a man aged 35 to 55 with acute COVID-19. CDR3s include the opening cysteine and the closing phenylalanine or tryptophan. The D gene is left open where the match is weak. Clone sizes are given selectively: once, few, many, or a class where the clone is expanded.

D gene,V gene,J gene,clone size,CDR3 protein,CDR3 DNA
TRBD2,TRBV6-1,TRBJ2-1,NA,CASSEFKPGLAGAEQFF,TGTGCCAGCAGTGAATTCAAACCGGGACTAGCGGGAGCTGAGCAGTTCTTC
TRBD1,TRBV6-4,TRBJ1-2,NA,CASSDSQGTGHGYTF,TGTGCCAGCAGTGACTCCCAAGGGACAGGGCATGGCTACACCTTC
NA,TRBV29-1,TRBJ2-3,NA,CSVGQGLTRTDTQYF,TGCAGCGTCGGGCAGGGACTTACGCGCACAGATACGCAGTATTTT
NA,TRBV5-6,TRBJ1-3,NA,CASGSGYGNTIYF,TGTGCCAGCGGGTCAGGCTACGGAAACACCATATATTTT
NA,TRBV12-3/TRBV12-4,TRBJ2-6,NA,CAGRESGANVLTF,TGTGCCGGAAGGGAGTCTGGGGCCAACGTCCTGACTTTC
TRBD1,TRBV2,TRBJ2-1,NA,CASSGSHRGYYNEQFF,TGTGCCAGCAGTGGTTCTCACAGGGGGTACTACAATGAGCAGTTCTTC
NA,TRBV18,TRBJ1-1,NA,CASSPRPLAAEAFF,TGTGCCAGCTCACCCCGCCCCTTGGCCGCTGAAGCTTTCTTT
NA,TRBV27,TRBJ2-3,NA,CASSLTRLVPWQATQYF,TGTGCCAGCAGTTTAACCAGACTAGTGCCGTGGCAGGCGACGCAGTATTTT
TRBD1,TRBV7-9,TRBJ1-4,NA,CASSRKQGAYEKLFF,TGTGCCAGCAGCCGTAAACAGGGGGCCTATGAAAAACTGTTTTTT
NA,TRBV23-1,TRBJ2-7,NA,CASSHAGTPPHPYF,TGCGCCAGCAGTCACGCCGGGACTCCCCCCCACCCGTACTTC
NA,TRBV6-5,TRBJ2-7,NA,CASLRGRTSYEQYF,TGTGCCAGCTTGCGCGGCAGGACTTCCTACGAGCAGTACTTC
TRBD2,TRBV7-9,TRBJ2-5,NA,CASSFYRLAGSETQYF,TGTGCCAGCAGCTTCTACCGACTAGCGGGATCCGAGACCCAGTACTTC
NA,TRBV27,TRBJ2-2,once,CASSLSGGSNTGELFF,TGTGCCAGCAGTTTAAGCGGCGGTTCGAACACCGGGGAGCTGTTTTTT
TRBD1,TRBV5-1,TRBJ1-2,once,CASSEGQQGSYGYTF,TGCGCCAGCAGCGAGGGGCAACAGGGGTCGTATGGCTACACCTTC
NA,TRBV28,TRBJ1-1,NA,CASRTEPMNTEAFF,TGTGCCAGCAGAACAGAGCCCATGAACACTGAAGCTTTCTTT
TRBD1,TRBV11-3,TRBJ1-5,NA,CASSLGPTGLGGGPQHF,TGTGCCAGCAGCTTAGGCCCGACAGGGCTGGGTGGGGGGCCCCAGCATTTT
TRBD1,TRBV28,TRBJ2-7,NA,CASSSTGGVLREQYF,TGTGCCAGCAGTTCGACAGGGGGGGTACTCCGCGAGCAGTACTTC
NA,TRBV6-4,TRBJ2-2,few,CASSVTRAGELFF,TGTGCCAGCAGTGTCACTAGAGCCGGGGAGCTGTTTTTT
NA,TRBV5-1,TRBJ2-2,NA,CASSEDLTGELFF,TGCGCCAGCAGCGAAGACTTAACCGGGGAGCTGTTTTTT
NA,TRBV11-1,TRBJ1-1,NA,CASSLVGRHITEAFF,TGTGCCAGCAGCTTAGTAGGCAGACATATCACTGAAGCTTTCTTT
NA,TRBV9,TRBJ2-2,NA,CASSVEGGGLTGELFF,TGTGCCAGCAGCGTAGAAGGCGGGGGCCTAACCGGGGAGCTGTTTTTT
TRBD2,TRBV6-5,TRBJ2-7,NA,CASSYGRERYEQYF,TGTGCCAGCAGTTACGGGCGGGAGCGCTACGAGCAGTACTTC
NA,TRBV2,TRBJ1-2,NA,CASSEGRLLRYGYTF,TGTGCCAGCAGTGAAGGCCGCCTTCTACGCTATGGCTACACCTTC
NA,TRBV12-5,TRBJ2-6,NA,CASGLGDQGLAGANVLTF,TGTGCTAGTGGTTTGGGGGATCAGGGGTTAGCTGGGGCCAACGTCCTGACTTTC
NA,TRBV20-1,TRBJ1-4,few,CSASSGATNEKLFF,TGCAGTGCTAGTTCAGGTGCAACTAATGAAAAACTGTTTTTT
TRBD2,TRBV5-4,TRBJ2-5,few,CASSPERGRETQYF,TGTGCCAGCAGCCCAGAGCGGGGACGGGAGACCCAGTACTTC
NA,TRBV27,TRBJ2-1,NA,CASSLLSGSEQFF,TGTGCCAGCAGTTTATTATCTGGGAGCGAGCAGTTCTTC
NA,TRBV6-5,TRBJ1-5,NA,CATGGGQGSQPQHF,TGTGCCACCGGCGGGGGGCAGGGTTCTCAGCCCCAGCATTTT
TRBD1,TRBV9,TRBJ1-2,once,CASSVEGTGLWQGYGYTF,TGTGCCAGCAGCGTAGAAGGGACAGGACTCTGGCAGGGCTATGGCTACACCTTC
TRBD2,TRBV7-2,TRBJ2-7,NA,CASSKSGGEYSYEQYF,TGTGCCAGCAGCAAATCGGGGGGGGAGTACTCCTACGAGCAGTACTTC
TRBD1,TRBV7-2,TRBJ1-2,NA,CASTPSVGQALYGYTF,TGTGCCAGCACCCCTTCCGTCGGACAGGCCCTCTATGGCTACACCTTC
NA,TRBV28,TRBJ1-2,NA,CASSVPTPGGYTF,TGTGCCAGCAGTGTCCCCACACCTGGCGGCTACACCTTC
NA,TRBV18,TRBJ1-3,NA,CASSPGGVGGNTIYF,TGTGCCAGCTCACCGGGCGGGGTCGGAGGAAACACCATATATTTT
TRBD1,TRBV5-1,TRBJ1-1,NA,CASSFGQGGEAFF,TGCGCCAGCAGCTTCGGACAGGGTGGTGAAGCTTTCTTT
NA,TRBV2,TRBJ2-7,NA,CASNLQLYEQYF,TGTGCCAGCAATCTTCAACTGTACGAGCAGTACTTC
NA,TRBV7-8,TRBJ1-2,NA,CAISNRANYGYTF,TGTGCCATATCCAACAGGGCTAACTATGGCTACACCTTC
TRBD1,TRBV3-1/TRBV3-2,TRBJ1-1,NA,CASSQGDRLNTEAFF,TGTGCCAGCAGCCAAGGGGACAGATTGAACACTGAAGCTTTCTTT
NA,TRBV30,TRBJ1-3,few,CAWSSGNTIYF,TGTGCCTGGAGTTCAGGAAACACCATATATTTT
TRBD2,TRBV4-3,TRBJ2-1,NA,CASSQDNTGRANEQFF,TGCGCCAGCAGCCAAGATAATACCGGGAGGGCCAATGAGCAGTTCTTC